The T cell receptor beta chain described here comes from a study of regulatory T cells in long-lasting Graves disease. The sample holds many counts of this clonotype. The target antigen is unknown. In germline, CDR1 is SGHDT, CDR2 YYEEEE. After removal of 3 bases from V and 4 bases from J, the junction contained 5 bases not matched to a gene. CDR3 length: 14 amino acids. Through Arm-PCR of CDR3 regions and iRepertoire HTBI primers, TCR beta libraries were built. From the multiplex PCR reads, TCRdb called clonotypes with MiXCR, one entry per CDR3 protein. This table has about 310,000 distinct CDR3 sequences, roughly 18% appearing once. General study points: Those with persistent disease had in common more public clonotypes (more than 2,500) than new patients (approximately 920). With persistent disease, TRBV28, TRBJ1-2 and TRBJ2-5 were the favored segments.

This sample's time point: newly diagnosed GD, antithyroid drugs for less than 3 months. The TCR library was made from RNA extracted from PBMCs. The EDTA tubes were filled with around 8.5 milliliters of drawn peripheral blood. The chain links TRBV5-6 to TRBJ2-7; 9 positions match TRBD1. This TCR was recovered from a female donor with Graves disease. The sequences come from peripheral blood mononuclear cells (PBMCs), collected at new diagnosis, from a patient treated with antithyroid drugs. The CDR3 bases are TGTGCCAGCAGCTGGGGGACAGGGTCGTACGAGCAGTACTTC. This sequence encodes CASSWGTGSYEQYF.